A selection of T cell receptor beta chains follows, all from one sample in a study of T cells in Graves' hyperthyroidism and ophthalmopathy. TCRdb used MiXCR to reprocess the multiplex PCR reads, holding one entry per CDR3 protein. The sample lists more than 350,000 distinct CDR3 sequences, roughly 15% occurring once. The specimen was blood. The receptor source for this set is a woman aged 25 to 39 with Graves' hyperthyroidism that later progressed to Graves' ophthalmopathy. The CDR3 runs from the conserved cysteine through the conserved F or W. A D gene is named only where the DNA matches it firmly. A row's size may be missing; if present it is once, few, many or a size class.

abundance: many; j_gene: TRBJ1-2; v_gene: TRBV6-9; d_gene: NA; CDR3aa: CASMYSGYTF; CDR3nt: TGTGCCAGCATGTATTCTGGCTACACCTTC
abundance: NA; j_gene: TRBJ1-5; v_gene: TRBV7-2; d_gene: NA; CDR3aa: CASSLGTSPPHF; CDR3nt: TGTGCCAGCAGCCTGGGGACAAGTCCCCCGCATTTT
abundance: NA; j_gene: TRBJ1-2; v_gene: TRBV5-8; d_gene: TRBD1; CDR3aa: CASSLGAGGRYGYTF; CDR3nt: TGTGCCAGCAGCTTGGGGGCAGGGGGCCGATATGGCTACACCTTC
abundance: few; j_gene: TRBJ2-1; v_gene: TRBV9; d_gene: TRBD2; CDR3aa: CARALSGGSDEQFF; CDR3nt: TGTGCCAGGGCCTTATCGGGAGGGAGTGATGAGCAGTTCTTC
abundance: few; j_gene: TRBJ1-2; v_gene: TRBV5-8; d_gene: TRBD1; CDR3aa: CASSSNNRGRGYGYTF; CDR3nt: TGTGCCAGCAGCTCGAACAACAGGGGGCGCGGCTATGGCTACACCTTC
abundance: few; j_gene: TRBJ2-5; v_gene: TRBV7-9; d_gene: TRBD1; CDR3aa: CASSWTGTGTEETQYF; CDR3nt: TGTGCCAGCAGCTGGACCGGGACAGGGACGGAGGAGACCCAGTACTTC
abundance: NA; j_gene: TRBJ2-5; v_gene: TRBV7-2; d_gene: TRBD2; CDR3aa: CASSRTSLNGETQYF; CDR3nt: TGTGCCAGCAGCCGGACTAGTCTCAACGGAGAGACCCAGTACTTC
abundance: NA; j_gene: TRBJ1-1; v_gene: TRBV7-9; d_gene: TRBD1; CDR3aa: CASSLTGLNEAFF; CDR3nt: TGTGCCAGCAGCTTGACAGGGTTAAATGAAGCTTTCTTT
abundance: many; j_gene: TRBJ1-5; v_gene: TRBV28; d_gene: NA; CDR3aa: CASRPDSSNQPQHF; CDR3nt: TGTGCCAGCAGGCCAGACAGTAGCAATCAGCCCCAGCATTTT
abundance: many; j_gene: TRBJ1-6; v_gene: TRBV6-1; d_gene: NA; CDR3aa: CASSYPKGGGSSYNSPLHF; CDR3nt: TGTGCCAGCAGTTACCCAAAAGGAGGGGGAAGCTCCTATAATTCACCCCTCCACTTT
abundance: few; j_gene: TRBJ1-2; v_gene: TRBV19; d_gene: NA; CDR3aa: CASSSRTELTNYGYTF; CDR3nt: TGTGCCAGTAGTTCACGGACAGAACTAACTAACTATGGCTACACCTTC
abundance: few; j_gene: TRBJ2-5; v_gene: TRBV20-1; d_gene: TRBD1; CDR3aa: CSARGTGYQETQYF; CDR3nt: TGCAGTGCTAGAGGGACAGGGTACCAAGAGACCCAGTACTTC
abundance: few; j_gene: TRBJ2-1; v_gene: TRBV15; d_gene: TRBD1; CDR3aa: CATSRDRQGSYNEQFF; CDR3nt: TGTGCCACCAGCAGAGATAGACAGGGGAGCTACAATGAGCAGTTCTTC
abundance: NA; j_gene: TRBJ2-5; v_gene: TRBV20-1; d_gene: TRBD2; CDR3aa: CSASGTSGVRETHYF; CDR3nt: TGCAGTGCTAGTGGGACTAGCGGGGTCCGAGAGACCCACTACTTC
abundance: many; j_gene: TRBJ2-7; v_gene: TRBV2; d_gene: NA; CDR3aa: CASSEAGGYQIADYEQYF; CDR3nt: TGTGCCAGCAGTGAAGCGGGAGGTTACCAAATAGCCGACTACGAGCAGTACTTC
abundance: many; j_gene: TRBJ2-1; v_gene: TRBV11-2; d_gene: NA; CDR3aa: CASSFVSAEDEQFF; CDR3nt: TGTGCCAGCAGCTTTGTGTCCGCGGAGGATGAGCAGTTCTTC
abundance: NA; j_gene: TRBJ2-5; v_gene: TRBV6-1; d_gene: NA; CDR3aa: CASRQGGGLRTQYF; CDR3nt: TGTGCCAGCAGACAGGGGGGGGGACTTCGGACCCAGTACTTC
abundance: many; j_gene: TRBJ1-2; v_gene: TRBV7-9; d_gene: NA; CDR3aa: CASSLGHGYTF; CDR3nt: TGTGCCAGCAGCTTAGGGCATGGCTACACCTTC
abundance: few; j_gene: TRBJ2-7; v_gene: TRBV20-1; d_gene: NA; CDR3aa: CSARDTGTSYEQYF; CDR3nt: TGCAGTGCTAGAGATACAGGGACCTCCTACGAGCAGTACTTC
abundance: NA; j_gene: TRBJ2-7; v_gene: TRBV6-2/TRBV6-3; d_gene: TRBD2; CDR3aa: CASTNGGSEQYF; CDR3nt: TGTGCCAGCACCAACGGGGGGAGCGAGCAGTACTTC
abundance: many; j_gene: TRBJ2-1; v_gene: TRBV20-1; d_gene: TRBD1; CDR3aa: CSAPPIWDRVYNEQFF; CDR3nt: TGCAGTGCTCCCCCCATCTGGGACAGGGTGTACAATGAGCAGTTCTTC
abundance: NA; j_gene: TRBJ2-3; v_gene: TRBV10-3; d_gene: NA; CDR3aa: CAIREPSQTDTQYF; CDR3nt: TGTGCCATCAGGGAGCCGTCCCAGACAGATACGCAGTATTTT
abundance: many; j_gene: TRBJ1-1; v_gene: TRBV4-2; d_gene: NA; CDR3aa: CASSQDHTGDTEAFF; CDR3nt: TGTGCCAGCAGCCAAGATCATACGGGGGACACTGAAGCTTTCTTT
abundance: many; j_gene: TRBJ1-4; v_gene: TRBV6-1; d_gene: TRBD1; CDR3aa: CASGQGALNEKLFF; CDR3nt: TGTGCCAGCGGACAGGGGGCGCTTAATGAAAAACTGTTTTTT
abundance: many; j_gene: TRBJ2-1; v_gene: TRBV28; d_gene: NA; CDR3aa: CASSLSEGISTNEQFF; CDR3nt: TGTGCCAGCAGTTTATCGGAGGGTATTAGTACGAATGAGCAGTTCTTC
abundance: NA; j_gene: TRBJ2-5; v_gene: TRBV6-1; d_gene: NA; CDR3aa: CASSEAGTPQGETQYF; CDR3nt: TGTGCCAGCAGTGAAGCCGGGACGCCCCAGGGAGAGACCCAGTACTTC
abundance: few; j_gene: TRBJ1-6; v_gene: TRBV4-2; d_gene: NA; CDR3aa: CASSQRGISLQSPLHF; CDR3nt: TGTGCCAGCAGCCAACGGGGGATCAGTCTACAGTCACCCCTCCACTTT
abundance: few; j_gene: TRBJ2-7; v_gene: TRBV2; d_gene: NA; CDR3aa: CASNPDYSSYEQYF; CDR3nt: TGTGCCAGCAACCCTGACTACAGCTCCTACGAGCAGTACTTC
abundance: many; j_gene: TRBJ1-6; v_gene: TRBV28; d_gene: TRBD1; CDR3aa: CASSSLGQVASSYNSPLHF; CDR3nt: TGTGCCAGCAGTTCCCTCGGACAGGTCGCAAGCTCCTATAATTCACCCCTCCACTTT
abundance: few; j_gene: TRBJ2-7; v_gene: TRBV29-1; d_gene: TRBD2; CDR3aa: CSVTGTSGNPYEQYF; CDR3nt: TGCAGCGTGACCGGGACTAGCGGGAACCCTTACGAGCAGTACTTC
abundance: many; j_gene: TRBJ2-5; v_gene: TRBV10-3; d_gene: NA; CDR3aa: CAIRNTGKGETQYF; CDR3nt: TGTGCCATCAGGAATACAGGGAAAGGAGAGACCCAGTACTTC
abundance: many; j_gene: TRBJ1-1; v_gene: TRBV5-6; d_gene: NA; CDR3aa: CASSRKMGSIEAFF; CDR3nt: TGTGCCAGCAGCCGAAAAATGGGGAGCATTGAAGCTTTCTTT
abundance: many; j_gene: TRBJ1-2; v_gene: TRBV19; d_gene: TRBD1; CDR3aa: CASGPLGRTGENYGYTF; CDR3nt: TGTGCCAGTGGACCCCTCGGGAGGACAGGCGAGAACTATGGCTACACCTTC